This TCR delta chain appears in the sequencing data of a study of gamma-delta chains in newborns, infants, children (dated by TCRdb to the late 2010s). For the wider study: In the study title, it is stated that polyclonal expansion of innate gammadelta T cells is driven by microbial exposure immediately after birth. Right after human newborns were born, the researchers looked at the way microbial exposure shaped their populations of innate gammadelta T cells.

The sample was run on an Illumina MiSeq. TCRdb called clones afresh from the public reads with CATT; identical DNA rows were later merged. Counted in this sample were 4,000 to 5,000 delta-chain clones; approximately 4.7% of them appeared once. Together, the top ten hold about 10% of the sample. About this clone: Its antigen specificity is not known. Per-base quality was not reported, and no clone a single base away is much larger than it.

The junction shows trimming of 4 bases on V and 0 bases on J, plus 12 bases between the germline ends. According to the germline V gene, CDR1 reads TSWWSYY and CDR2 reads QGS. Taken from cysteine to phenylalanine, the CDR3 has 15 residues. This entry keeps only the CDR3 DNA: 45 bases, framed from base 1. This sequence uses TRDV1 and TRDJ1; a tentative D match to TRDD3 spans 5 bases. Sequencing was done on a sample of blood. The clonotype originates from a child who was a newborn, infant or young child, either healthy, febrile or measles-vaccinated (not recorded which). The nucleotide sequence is TGTGCTCTTGGGGGGCCAGGGGACCACACCGATAAACTCATCTTT. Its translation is CALGGPGDHTDKLIF.